These 23 T cell receptor beta chains originate from one sample sequenced in a study of cytomegalovirus exposure and HLA in healthy donors. A multiplex PCR was run with 60 Vbeta primers and 13 Jbeta primers. This table comes from immunoSEQ multiplex PCR, and its TCRdb copy is limited to in-frame clones, with some not included. Among about 150,000 clones, approximately 70% were seen once, and the ten largest hold roughly 1.7%. Sequencing was done on a sample of PBMCs. These receptors originate from a young woman in good health and CMV-seronegative.

This clone turned up a few times. The chain employs TRBV19 and TRBJ2-7, with 7 bases fitting TRBD1. J was trimmed by 0 bases and V by 2 bases; bases with no gene match: 4. Germline assignment: CDR1 LNHDA and CDR2 SQIVND (reference sequence). The CDR3 is 15 amino acids. CDR3 region: CASSITTGHSYEQYF. CDR3 nucleotides: TGTGCCAGTAGTATAACGACAGGGCACTCCTACGAGCAGTACTTC.

The V gene is TRBV2, the J gene TRBJ2-1; 12 bases fit TRBD2. The V and J ends lost 6 bases and 4 bases, in that order; junction bases with no gene match: 4. This CDR3 is built from 15 residues. CDR1 is SNHLY and CDR2 is FYNNEI in the germline V gene. For the CDR3, the DNA is TGTGCCAGCAGGCCGACTAGCGGGGGTTACAATGAGCAGTTCTTC. Residues: CASRPTSGGYNEQFF.

V is TRBV11-3 and J is TRBJ2-1, with 9 bases fitting TRBD2. V trimming: 5 bases; J trimming: 0 bases; junction bases outside the gene matches: 5. The CDR3 is 16 residues long. CDR1 is SGHNT and CDR2 is YENEEA in the germline V gene. The CDR3 here is CASSHSGSYSYNEQFF. The DNA for the CDR3 is TGTGCCAGCAGCCATAGCGGGAGCTACTCCTACAATGAGCAGTTCTTC.

A note on this clone: One end of the junction is discordant with germline, which a read error may explain. The chain couples TRBV9 to TRBJ2-3, with 8 nucleotides matching TRBD2. The CDR3 totals 13 residues. The germline CDR1 and CDR2 sequences are SGDLS and YYNGEE. CDR3 amino acids: CASNVAGSGAPYF. The CDR3 DNA is TGTGCCAGCAACGTAGCAGGTAGCGGGGCTCCCTATTTT.

CDR3 bases: TGTGCCAGCAGCTTGGGTTCAGGTTTCGGAAACACCATATATTTT. Its translation is CASSLGSGFGNTIYF. The chain has TRBV5-6 and TRBJ1-3; no definite D call. V lost 0 bases to trimming and J lost 4 bases, with 11 bases between them. The CDR3 length is 15 residues. Germline V gene sequence: CDR1 SGHDT, CDR2 YYEEEE. Full variable domain (missing parts from reference TRBV5-6 and TRBJ1-3): DAGVTQSPTHLIKTRGQQVTLRCSPKSGHDTVSWYQQALGQGPQFIFQYYEEEERQRGNFPDRFSGHQFPNYSSELNVNALLLGDSALYLCASSLGSGFGNTIYFGEGSWLTVV.

The rearrangement joins TRBV7-8 to TRBJ1-5; the D gene is possibly TRBD1 (6 bases). From germline, CDR1 is SGHVS and CDR2 FQNEAQ. The CDR3 runs to 13 residues. V gave up 5 bases and J gave up 2 bases, with 7 bases separating them. The CDR3 sequence: CASSPGGNQPQHF. The CDR3 region has the DNA TGTGCCAGCAGCCCAGGGGGCAATCAGCCCCAGCATTTT.

V and J are TRBV14 and TRBJ1-1, with D hard to call. Germline CDR1 reads SGHDN; CDR2 reads FVKESK. With 4 bases removed from V and 6 bases from J, the gap between germline ends came to 9 bases. The CDR3 sequence is 12 residues long. The CDR3 DNA reads as TGTGCCAGCAGCCTCGGAGGGCCTGAAGCTTTCTTT. It is translated as CASSLGGPEAFF.

The chain recombines TRBV19 with TRBJ1-2; possible D gene TRBD1, 6 bases. V lost 6 bases and J lost 0, with 17 bases in between. Germline V gives CDR1 LNHDA, CDR2 SQIVND (reference sequence). The CDR3 extends over 16 amino acids. The CDR3: CASRRQGGQANYGYTF. In DNA, the CDR3 is TGTGCCAGTAGAAGACAAGGGGGACAAGCTAACTATGGCTACACCTTC.

The chain couples TRBV7-2 to TRBJ1-3, with TRBD1 matching over 10 bases. The CDR3 is 15 amino acids. The V gene end was trimmed by 6 bases and the J gene end by 5 bases; junction bases not matched to a gene: 7. Per germline, CDR1 SGHTA and CDR2 FQGNSA. CDR3 region: CASRGGQGKRNTIYF. CDR3 in DNA: TGTGCCAGCAGGGGGGGACAGGGGAAAAGAAACACCATATATTTT.

This chain links TRBV2 with TRBJ2-3, with 12 bases aligning to TRBD2. Germline trimming cut 6 bases from V and 5 bases from J; bases unmatched to any gene: 9. Germline assignment: CDR1 SNHLY and CDR2 FYNNEI. CDR3 length: 16 residues. The CDR3 bases are TGTGCCAGCAGCCCTACTAGCGGGAGGCGGGTAGATACGCAGTATTTT. Translation: CASSPTSGRRVDTQYF.

The genes are TRBV5-4 and TRBJ2-1; 9 nucleotides align to TRBD2. V lost 4 bases to trimming and J lost 8 bases; unmatched junction nucleotides: 13. In germline, CDR1 is SGHNT, CDR2 YYREEE (reference sequence). The CDR3 is 16 amino acids. CDR3 nucleotides: TGTGCCAGCAGCAACCAATTTAGCGGGAGAGGCGATGAGCAGTTCTTC. Translation gives CASSNQFSGRGDEQFF.

The rearrangement joins TRBV5-1 to TRBJ1-4; D perhaps matches TRBD1 (6 bases). The V and J ends lost 4 bases and 8 bases respectively, with 15 bases between them. Germline CDR1 is SGHRS and CDR2 is YFSETQ. This CDR3 region has 14 residues. The DNA for the CDR3 is TGCGCCAGCAGCCCCGGGGGGCCTGGAGAAAAACTGTTTTTT. It yields the protein CASSPGGPGEKLFF.

This sequence joins TRBV7-8 and TRBJ1-4; TRBD1 matches 8 bases. V lost 3 bases to trimming and J lost 5 bases; unmatched junction nucleotides: 8. This CDR3 is 16 amino acids long. Per germline, CDR1 SGHVS and CDR2 FQNEAQ. CDR3 residues: CASSFGQGAPNEKLFF. The CDR3, as DNA: TGTGCCAGCAGCTTCGGGCAGGGGGCGCCGAATGAAAAACTGTTTTTT. The full variable domain, completed using reference TRBV7-8 and TRBJ1-4, is GAGVSQSPRYKVAKRGQDVALRCDPISGHVSLFWYQQALGQGPEFLTYFQNEAQLDKSGLPSDRFFAERPEGSVSTLKIQRTQQEDSAVYLCASSFGQGAPNEKLFFGSGTQLSVL.

The count of this clone is one. This chain joins TRBV2 and TRBJ1-1; D is perhaps TRBD1 (5 bases). The length of the CDR3 is 14 residues. V lost 4 bases and J lost 4, with 13 bases in between. CDR1 and CDR2 from the germline V gene are SNHLY and FYNNEI. This CDR3 reads CASSGQLEGTEAFF. In DNA, the CDR3 is TGTGCCAGCAGTGGACAGCTTGAAGGCACTGAAGCTTTCTTT. Together with reference TRBV2 and TRBJ1-1, the CDR3 gives the full variable domain: EPEVTQTPSHQVTQMGQEVILRCVPISNHLYFYWYRQILGQKVEFLVSFYNNEISEKSEIFDDQFSVERPDGSNFTLKIRSTKLEDSAMYFCASSGQLEGTEAFFGQGTRLTVV.

The chain recombines TRBV18 with TRBJ1-2; 9 bases map to TRBD1. The CDR3 totals 15 residues. CDR1 KGHSH and CDR2 LQKENI come from the germline V gene. Trimming removed 2 bases from V and 3 bases from J; junction bases left unmatched: 4. CDR3 coding DNA: TGTGCCAGCTCACCAGATAGACAGGGGGACTATGGCTACACCTTC. Translated, it gives CASSPDRQGDYGYTF.

About this clone itself: The sample carries other DNA sequences with the same CDR3. The chain joins TRBV7-2 to TRBJ1-5; perhaps TRBD1 as D (5 bases). Per germline, CDR1 SGHTA and CDR2 FQGNSA. CDR3 length equals 15 residues. Trimming stripped 1 base from V and 7 bases from J, with 14 bases between. CDR3 sequence reads: CASSLVGGAGQPQHF. The CDR3 nucleotides are TGTGCCAGCAGCTTAGTTGGAGGGGCAGGGCAGCCCCAGCATTTT.

The chain joins TRBV29-1 to TRBJ2-3, with D tentatively TRBD2 (6 bases). The V and J ends lost 7 bases and 6 bases respectively, with 17 bases between them. The CDR3 is 13 residues long. CDR1 and CDR2 (germline): SQVTM, ANQGSEA. CDR3 in amino acids: CSAILAGWDTQYF. CDR3 sequence (DNA): TGCAGCGCTATTTTGGCGGGATGGGATACGCAGTATTTT.

The chain recombines TRBV7-6 with TRBJ2-5; 7 bases map to TRBD1. This CDR3 is 15 amino acids long. The V gene's germline CDR1 is SGHVS and CDR2 FNYEAQ. V shed 1 base and J 1 base; nucleotides not matched to a gene: 3. The CDR3 region is CASSLEQGSQETQYF. CDR3 DNA sequence: TGTGCCAGCAGCTTAGAACAGGGGTCCCAAGAGACCCAGTACTTC.

There are a few counts of this clone. This chain uses TRBV11-2 with TRBJ2-3, with D possibly TRBD2 on 6 matching bases. The CDR3 covers 16 residues. Trimming took 0 bases from V and 0 from J, leaving 10 bases between them. Per germline, CDR1 SGHAT and CDR2 FQNNGV. The CDR3 loop is CASSLDSGRSTDTQYF. The CDR3 nucleotides read TGTGCCAGCAGCTTAGATTCTGGGAGGAGCACAGATACGCAGTATTTT. Full variable domain (missing parts from reference TRBV11-2 and TRBJ2-3): EAGVAQSPRYKIIEKRQSVAFWCNPISGHATLYWYQQILGQGPKLLIQFQNNGVVDDSQLPKDRFSAERLKGVDSTLKIQPAKLEDSAVYLCASSLDSGRSTDTQYFGPGTRLTVL.

This chain joins TRBV21-1 and TRBJ2-7; the DNA was not used to check the table's D call, TRBD1. TRBV21-1 represents a pseudogene. The CDR3 is 12 amino acids. CDR3 coding DNA: TGTGCCAGCAGCCTTGACAGATACGAGCAGTACGTC. It yields the protein CASSLDRYEQYV.

The V call is TRBV11-2, the J call TRBJ2-5, with 11 positions matching TRBD2. The CDR3 is 17 amino acids. Germline V lookup: CDR1 SGHAT, CDR2 FQNNGV. V gave up 2 bases and J gave up 4 bases; unmatched junction bases: 9. The CDR3 DNA reads TGTGCCAGCAGCTTAAAGGTAGCGGGGGGGCTCGGAGAGACCCAGTACTTC. Its protein product is CASSLKVAGGLGETQYF.

This chain uses TRBV7-2 with TRBJ2-1; D might be TRBD2 (6 bases). V was shortened by 3 bases and J by 4 bases, with 16 bases between the two germline ends. The CDR3 runs to 16 residues. Germline lookup yields CDR1 SGHTA and CDR2 FQGNSA. The CDR3 DNA follows: TGTGCCAGCAGCTTCCGTGGCGGGACCGCGTACAATGAGCAGTTCTTC. Its translation: CASSFRGGTAYNEQFF.

V is TRBV2 and J is TRBJ2-1; 12 nucleotides align to TRBD2. CDR3 size: 15 residues. Germline V lookup: CDR1 SNHLY, CDR2 FYNNEI. The V segment lost 4 bases and the J segment 8 bases; nucleotides outside the gene matches: 6. In DNA, the CDR3 is TGTGCCAGCAGTGCTTCTAGCGGGAGGGACTATGAGCAGTTCTTC. Amino acids: CASSASSGRDYEQFF.